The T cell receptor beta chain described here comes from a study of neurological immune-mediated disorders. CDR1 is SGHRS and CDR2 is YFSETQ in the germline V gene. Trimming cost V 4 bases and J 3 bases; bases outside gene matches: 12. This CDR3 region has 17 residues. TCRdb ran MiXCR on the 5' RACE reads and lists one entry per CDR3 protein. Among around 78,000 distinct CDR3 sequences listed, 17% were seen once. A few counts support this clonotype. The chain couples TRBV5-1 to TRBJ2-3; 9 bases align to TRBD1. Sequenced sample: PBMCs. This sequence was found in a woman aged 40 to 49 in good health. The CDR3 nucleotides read TGCGCCAGCAGCACCTACAAGACAGGGGGAGAGACAGATACGCAGTATTTT. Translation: CASSTYKTGGETDTQYF.